This T cell receptor (beta chain) was found in a study of cytomegalovirus exposure and HLA in healthy donors. Of note for this clone: What it binds is not known.

Both 60 Vbeta primers and 13 Jbeta primers went into the PCR. Some clones are missing from TCRdb's copy, which holds only in-frame ones; the method was immunoSEQ multiplex PCR. The sample carries 90,000 to 120,000 clones, approximately 84% recorded once. Findings and caveats of the study: The authors listed around 150 TCR beta chains as cytomegalovirus-associated.

The CDR3 is 13 residues long. Germline lookup yields CDR1 KGHSH and CDR2 LQKENI. Germline trimming cut 2 bases from V and 3 bases from J; bases unmatched to any gene: 0. The sequenced material came from PBMCs. The V and J genes are TRBV18 and TRBJ1-2; 7 positions agree with TRBD1. The TCR comes from a man aged 30-40 years in good health and CMV-seronegative. The CDR3 protein is CASSPDRDYGYTF. In DNA form, the CDR3 reads TGTGCCAGCTCACCAGACAGGGACTATGGCTACACCTTC.